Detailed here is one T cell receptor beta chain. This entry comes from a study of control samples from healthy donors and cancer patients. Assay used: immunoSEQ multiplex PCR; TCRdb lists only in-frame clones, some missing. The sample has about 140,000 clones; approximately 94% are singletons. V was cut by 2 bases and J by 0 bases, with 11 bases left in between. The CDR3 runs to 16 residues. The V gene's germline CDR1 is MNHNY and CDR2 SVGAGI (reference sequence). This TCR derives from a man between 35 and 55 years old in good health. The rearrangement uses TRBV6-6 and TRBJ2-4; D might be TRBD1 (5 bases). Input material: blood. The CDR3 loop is CASSYKGLLAKNIQYF. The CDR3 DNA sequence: TGTGCCAGCAGTTACAAGGGGCTACTAGCCAAAAACATTCAGTACTTC.